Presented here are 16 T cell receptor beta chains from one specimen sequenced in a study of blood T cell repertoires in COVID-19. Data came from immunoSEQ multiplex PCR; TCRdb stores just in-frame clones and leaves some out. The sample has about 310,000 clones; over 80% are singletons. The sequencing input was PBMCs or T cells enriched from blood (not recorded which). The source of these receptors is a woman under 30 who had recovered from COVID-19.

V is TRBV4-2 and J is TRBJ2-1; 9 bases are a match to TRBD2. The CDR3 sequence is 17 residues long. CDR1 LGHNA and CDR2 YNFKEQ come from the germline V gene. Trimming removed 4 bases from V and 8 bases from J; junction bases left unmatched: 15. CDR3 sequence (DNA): TGTGCCAGCAGCCTTAGTGGTACCGGGACTAGCAGAGATGAGCAGTTCTTC. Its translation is CASSLSGTGTSRDEQFF.

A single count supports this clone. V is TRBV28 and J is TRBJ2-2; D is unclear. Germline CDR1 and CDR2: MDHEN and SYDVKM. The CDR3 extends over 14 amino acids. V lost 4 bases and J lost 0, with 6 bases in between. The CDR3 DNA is TGTGCCAGCAGTTGGCCAACGAACACCGGGGAGCTGTTTTTT. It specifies CASSWPTNTGELFF.

DNA for the CDR3: TGTGCCAGCAGACTCGGGACAGAGGATCAGCCCCAGCATTTT. Protein sequence: CASRLGTEDQPQHF. The gene calls are TRBV28 and TRBJ1-5; 7 bases are a match to TRBD1. This CDR3 contains 14 residues. Germline trimming cut 6 bases from V and 5 bases from J; bases unmatched to any gene: 7. Germline lookup yields CDR1 MDHEN and CDR2 SYDVKM.

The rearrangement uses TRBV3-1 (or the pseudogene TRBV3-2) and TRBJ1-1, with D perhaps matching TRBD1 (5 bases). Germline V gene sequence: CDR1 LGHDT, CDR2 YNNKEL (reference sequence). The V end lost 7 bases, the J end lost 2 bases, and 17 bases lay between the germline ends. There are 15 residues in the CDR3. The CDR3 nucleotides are TGTGCCAGCAAAAGGGGTAGGCAGGGAAACACTGAAGCTTTCTTT. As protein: CASKRGRQGNTEAFF.

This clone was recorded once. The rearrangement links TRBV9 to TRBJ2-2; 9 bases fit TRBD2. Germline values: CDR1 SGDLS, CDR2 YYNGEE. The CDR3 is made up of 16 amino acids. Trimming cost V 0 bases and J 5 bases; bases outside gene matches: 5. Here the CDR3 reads CASSVGVAGATGELFF. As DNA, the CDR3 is TGTGCCAGCAGCGTAGGGGTAGCGGGAGCGACCGGGGAGCTGTTTTTT. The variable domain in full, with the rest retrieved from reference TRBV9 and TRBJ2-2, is DSGVTQTPKHLITATGQRVTLRCSPRSGDLSVYWYQQSLDQGLQFLIQYYNGEERAKGNILERFSAQQFPDLHSELNLSSLELGDSALYFCASSVGVAGATGELFFGEGSRLTVL.

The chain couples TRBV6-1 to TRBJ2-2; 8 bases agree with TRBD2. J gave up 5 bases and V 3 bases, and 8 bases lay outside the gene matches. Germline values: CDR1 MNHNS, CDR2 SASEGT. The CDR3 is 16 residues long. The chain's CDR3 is CASSDLGGRRTGELFF. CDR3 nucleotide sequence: TGTGCCAGCAGTGATCTTGGCGGGAGGCGAACCGGGGAGCTGTTTTTT.

The CDR3 region has the DNA TGTGCCAGCCGACCGCCCGGGGTAGGGACCGGGGAGCTGTTTTTT. Its protein is CASRPPGVGTGELFF. V usage is TRBV6-5 and J usage is TRBJ2-2, with a weak D call TRBD2 (5 bases). Germline assignment: CDR1 MNHEY and CDR2 SVGAGI. The V end was cut by 8 bases, the J end by 5 bases, with 18 bases between. This CDR3 is 15 amino acids long.

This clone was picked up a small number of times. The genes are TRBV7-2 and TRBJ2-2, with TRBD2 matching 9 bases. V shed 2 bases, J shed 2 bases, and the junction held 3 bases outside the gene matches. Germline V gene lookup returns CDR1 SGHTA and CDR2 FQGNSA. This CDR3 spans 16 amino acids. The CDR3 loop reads CASSLRGLANTGELFF. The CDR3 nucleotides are TGTGCCAGCAGCTTAAGGGGACTAGCAAACACCGGGGAGCTGTTTTTT.

The CDR3 DNA reads as TGTGCCAGCAGCACCACGACAGGCTCCTACGAGCAGTACTTC. This encodes CASSTTTGSYEQYF. V and J are TRBV7-9 and TRBJ2-7; a weak D match, TRBD1 (6 bases). Trimming took 5 bases from V and 0 from J, leaving 11 bases between them. The CDR3 spans 14 residues. Germline V gene data show CDR1 as SEHNR and CDR2 as FQNEAQ (reference sequence). The full variable domain, with the rest looked up from reference TRBV7-9 and TRBJ2-7, is DTGVSQNPRHKITKRGQNVTFRCDPISEHNRLYWYRQTLGQGPEFLTYFQNEAQLEKSRLLSDRFSAERPKGSFSTLEIQRTEQGDSAMYLCASSTTTGSYEQYFGPGTRLTVT.

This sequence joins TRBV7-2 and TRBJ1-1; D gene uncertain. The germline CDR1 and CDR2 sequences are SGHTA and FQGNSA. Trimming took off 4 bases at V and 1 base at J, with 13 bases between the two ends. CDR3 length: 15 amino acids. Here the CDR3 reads CASSSNSLQNTEAFF. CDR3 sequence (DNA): TGTGCCAGCAGCTCTAACAGCCTCCAGAACACTGAAGCTTTCTTT.

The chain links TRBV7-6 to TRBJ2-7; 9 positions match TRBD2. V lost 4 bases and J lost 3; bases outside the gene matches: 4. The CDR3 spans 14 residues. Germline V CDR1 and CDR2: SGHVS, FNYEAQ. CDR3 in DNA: TGTGCCAGCAGCTCCTCAGCGGGGGGCTACGAGCAGTACTTC. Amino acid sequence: CASSSSAGGYEQYF.

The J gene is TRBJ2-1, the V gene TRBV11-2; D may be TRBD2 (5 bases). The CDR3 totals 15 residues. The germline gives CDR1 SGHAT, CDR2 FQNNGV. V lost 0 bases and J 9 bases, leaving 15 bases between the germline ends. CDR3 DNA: TGTGCCAGCAGCTTAGATCAGGTCAGGAGGACTGAGCAGTTCTTC. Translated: CASSLDQVRRTEQFF. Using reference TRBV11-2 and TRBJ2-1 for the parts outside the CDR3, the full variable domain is EAGVAQSPRYKIIEKRQSVAFWCNPISGHATLYWYQQILGQGPKLLIQFQNNGVVDDSQLPKDRFSAERLKGVDSTLKIQPAKLEDSAVYLCASSLDQVRRTEQFFGPGTRLTVL.

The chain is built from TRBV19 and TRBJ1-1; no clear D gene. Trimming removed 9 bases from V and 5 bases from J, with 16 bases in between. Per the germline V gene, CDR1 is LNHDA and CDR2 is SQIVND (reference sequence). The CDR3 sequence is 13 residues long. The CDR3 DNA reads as TGTGCCAGCCCCCCCCCAGGCTCGACTGAAGCTTTCTTT. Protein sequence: CASPPPGSTEAFF.

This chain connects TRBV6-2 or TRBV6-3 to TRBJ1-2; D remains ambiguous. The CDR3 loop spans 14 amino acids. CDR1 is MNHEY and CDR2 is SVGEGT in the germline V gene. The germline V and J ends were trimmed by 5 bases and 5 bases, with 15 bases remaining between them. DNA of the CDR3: TGTGCCAGCAGTCTCCTCGGGTTCTCATATGGCTACACCTTC. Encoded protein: CASSLLGFSYGYTF.

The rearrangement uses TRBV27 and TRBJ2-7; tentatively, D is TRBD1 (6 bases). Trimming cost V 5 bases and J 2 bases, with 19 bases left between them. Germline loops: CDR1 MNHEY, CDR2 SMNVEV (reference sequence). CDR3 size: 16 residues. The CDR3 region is CASSPQGLLVTYEQYF. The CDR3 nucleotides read TGTGCCAGCAGTCCTCAGGGGTTGTTGGTTACCTACGAGCAGTACTTC.

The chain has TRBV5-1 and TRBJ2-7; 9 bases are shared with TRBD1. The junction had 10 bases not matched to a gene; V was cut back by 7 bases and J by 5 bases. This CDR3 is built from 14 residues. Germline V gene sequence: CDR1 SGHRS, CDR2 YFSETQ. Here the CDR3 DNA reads TGCGCCAGCTGCCGGACAGGGGCTGGGAACGAGCAGTACTTC. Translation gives CASCRTGAGNEQYF.